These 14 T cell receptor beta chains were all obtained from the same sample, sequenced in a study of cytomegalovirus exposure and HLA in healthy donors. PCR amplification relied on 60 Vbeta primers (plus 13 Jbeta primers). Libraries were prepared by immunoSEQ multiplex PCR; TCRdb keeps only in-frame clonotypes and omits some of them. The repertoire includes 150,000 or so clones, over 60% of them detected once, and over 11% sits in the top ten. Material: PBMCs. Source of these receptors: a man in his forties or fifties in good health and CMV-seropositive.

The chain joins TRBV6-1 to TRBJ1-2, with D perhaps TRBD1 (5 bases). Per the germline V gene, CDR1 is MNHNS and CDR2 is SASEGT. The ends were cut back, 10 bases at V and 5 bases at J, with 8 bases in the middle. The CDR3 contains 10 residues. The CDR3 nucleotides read TGTGCCACCGGGGGGTATGGCTACACCTTC. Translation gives CATGGYGYTF.

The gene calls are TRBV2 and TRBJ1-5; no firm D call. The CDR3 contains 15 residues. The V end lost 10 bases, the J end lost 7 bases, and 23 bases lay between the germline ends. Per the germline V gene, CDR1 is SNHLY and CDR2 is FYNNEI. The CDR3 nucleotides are TGTGCCATCACCCGAGGGCAGGAACCGGGACAGCCCCAGCATTTT. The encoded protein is CAITRGQEPGQPQHF.

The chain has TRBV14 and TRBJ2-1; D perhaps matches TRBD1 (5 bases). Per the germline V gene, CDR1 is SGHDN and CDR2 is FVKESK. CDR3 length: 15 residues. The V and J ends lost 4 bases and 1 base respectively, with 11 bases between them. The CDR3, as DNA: TGTGCCAGCAGCCCCCCAGGGTGGTCCTACAATGAGCAGTTCTTC. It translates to CASSPPGWSYNEQFF.

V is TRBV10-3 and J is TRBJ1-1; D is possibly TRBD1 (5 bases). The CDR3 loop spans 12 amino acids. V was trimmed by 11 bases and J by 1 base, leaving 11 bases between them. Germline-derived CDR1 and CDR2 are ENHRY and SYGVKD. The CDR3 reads CAAQGGNTEAFF. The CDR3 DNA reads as TGTGCCGCGCAGGGAGGGAACACTGAAGCTTTCTTT.

The CDR3 nucleotides are TGCGCCAGCAGCGCCCAGGGAGGGAACACTGAAGCTTTCTTT. Translation gives CASSAQGGNTEAFF. The rearrangement joins TRBV5-1 to TRBJ1-1; perhaps TRBD1 as D (5 bases). V was trimmed by 4 bases and J by 1 base, leaving 11 bases between them. Germline values: CDR1 SGHRS, CDR2 YFSETQ. The CDR3 contains 14 residues.

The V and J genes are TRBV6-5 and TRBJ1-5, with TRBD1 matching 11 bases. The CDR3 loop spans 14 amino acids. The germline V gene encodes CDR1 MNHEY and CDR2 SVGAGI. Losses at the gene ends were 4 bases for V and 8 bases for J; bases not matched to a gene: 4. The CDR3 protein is CASSWGQGGEPQHF. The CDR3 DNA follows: TGTGCCAGCAGTTGGGGACAGGGGGGGGAGCCCCAGCATTTT.

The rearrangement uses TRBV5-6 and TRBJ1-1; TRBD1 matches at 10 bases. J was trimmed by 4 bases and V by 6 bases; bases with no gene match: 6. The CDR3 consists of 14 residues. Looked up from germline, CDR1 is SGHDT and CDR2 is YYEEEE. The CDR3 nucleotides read TGTGCCAGCACCCTAGGGACAGGGGCCACTGAAGCTTTCTTT. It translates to CASTLGTGATEAFF.

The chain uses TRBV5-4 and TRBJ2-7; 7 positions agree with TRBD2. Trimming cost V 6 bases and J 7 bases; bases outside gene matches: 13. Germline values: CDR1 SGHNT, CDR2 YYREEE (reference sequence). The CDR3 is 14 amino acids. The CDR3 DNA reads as TGTGCCAGCAACTTAGATGGGAGGGGACTTGAGCAGTACGTC. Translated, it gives CASNLDGRGLEQYV.

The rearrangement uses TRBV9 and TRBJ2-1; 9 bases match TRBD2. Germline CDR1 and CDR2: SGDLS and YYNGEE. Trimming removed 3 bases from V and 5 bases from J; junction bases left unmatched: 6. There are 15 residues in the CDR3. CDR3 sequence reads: CASSDDSGGNNEQFF. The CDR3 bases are TGTGCCAGCAGCGACGATAGCGGGGGTAACAATGAGCAGTTCTTC.

The CDR3 reads CASRFMNTEAFF. In DNA, the CDR3 is TGTGCCAGTAGATTTATGAACACTGAAGCTTTCTTT. The chain has TRBV19 and TRBJ1-1; D is unresolved. Per the germline V gene, CDR1 is LNHDA and CDR2 is SQIVND (reference sequence). The CDR3 totals 12 residues. The V end was cut by 6 bases, the J end by 0 bases, with 5 bases between.

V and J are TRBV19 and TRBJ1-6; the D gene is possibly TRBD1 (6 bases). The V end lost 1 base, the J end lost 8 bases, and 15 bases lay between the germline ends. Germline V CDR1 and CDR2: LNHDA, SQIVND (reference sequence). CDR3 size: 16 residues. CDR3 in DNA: TGTGCCAGTAGTATAGGGGGGCGTCTTGTTTATTCACCCCTCCACTTT. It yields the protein CASSIGGRLVYSPLHF. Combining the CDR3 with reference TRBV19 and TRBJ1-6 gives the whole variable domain DGGITQSPKYLFRKEGQNVTLSCEQNLNHDAMYWYRQDPGQGLRLIYYSQIVNDFQKGDIAEGYSVSREKKESFPLTVTSAQKNPTAFYLCASSIGGRLVYSPLHFGNGTRLTVT.

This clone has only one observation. Here the CDR3 DNA reads TGTGCCAGCAGCTTTAGTCAGGGCACTGAAGCTTTCTTT. Its protein is CASSFSQGTEAFF. The rearrangement links TRBV11-2 to TRBJ1-1, with D possibly being TRBD1 (5 bases). CDR1 is SGHAT and CDR2 is FQNNGV in the germline V gene. Trimming cost V 3 bases and J 4 bases, with 9 bases left between them. This CDR3 region has 13 residues.

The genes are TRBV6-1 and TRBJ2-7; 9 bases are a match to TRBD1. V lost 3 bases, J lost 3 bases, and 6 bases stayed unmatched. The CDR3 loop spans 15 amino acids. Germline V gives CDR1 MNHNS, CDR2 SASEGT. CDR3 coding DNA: TGTGCCAGCAGTGAGCGTACAGGGGGCCGCTACGAGCAGTACGTC. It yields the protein CASSERTGGRYEQYV.

Written as DNA, the CDR3 is TGTGCCAGCAGCTCCCACGGGGAGACCCAGTACTTC. Amino acid sequence: CASSSHGETQYF. The genes are TRBV11-3 and TRBJ2-5, with D uncertain. Germline CDR1 and CDR2: SGHNT and YENEEA. This CDR3 has 12 amino acids. With 4 bases removed from V and 5 bases from J, the gap between germline ends came to 8 bases.